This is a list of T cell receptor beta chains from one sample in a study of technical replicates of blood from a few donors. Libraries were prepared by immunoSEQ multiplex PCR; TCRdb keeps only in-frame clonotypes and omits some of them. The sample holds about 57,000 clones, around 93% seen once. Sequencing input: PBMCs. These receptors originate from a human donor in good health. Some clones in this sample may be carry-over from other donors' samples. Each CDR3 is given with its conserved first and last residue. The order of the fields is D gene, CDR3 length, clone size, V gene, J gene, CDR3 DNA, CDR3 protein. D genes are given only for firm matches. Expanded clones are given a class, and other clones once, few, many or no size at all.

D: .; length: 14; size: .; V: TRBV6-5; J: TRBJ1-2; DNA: TGTGCCAGCAAGTTGACAGGAGGCCCTTATGGCTACACCTTC; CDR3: CASKLTGGPYGYTF
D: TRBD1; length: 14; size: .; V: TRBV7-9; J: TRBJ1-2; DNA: TGTGCCAGCAGCCCCCGCGACAGGGTCTATGGCTACACCTTC; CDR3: CASSPRDRVYGYTF
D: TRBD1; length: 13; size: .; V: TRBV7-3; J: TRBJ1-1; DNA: TGTGCCAGCAGCGGTACAGGGGGCACTGAAGCTTTCTTT; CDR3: CASSGTGGTEAFF
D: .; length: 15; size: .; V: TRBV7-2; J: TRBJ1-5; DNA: TGTGCCAGCAGCTTATCCAGGGGAAAGGTTCAGCCCCAGCATTTT; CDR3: CASSLSRGKVQPQHF
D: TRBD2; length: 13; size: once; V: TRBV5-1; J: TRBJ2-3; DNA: TGCGCCAGCACGACGGGGGGTACAGATACGCAGTATTTT; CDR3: CASTTGGTDTQYF
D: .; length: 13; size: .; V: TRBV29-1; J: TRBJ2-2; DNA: TGCAGCGCCAGGGGGGCGGCCACCGGGGAGCTGTTTTTT; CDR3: CSARGAATGELFF
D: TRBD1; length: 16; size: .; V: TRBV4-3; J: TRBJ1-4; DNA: TGCGCCAGCAGCGCAAACCCTCAGGGGGGAAATGAAAAACTGTTTTTT; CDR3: CASSANPQGGNEKLFF
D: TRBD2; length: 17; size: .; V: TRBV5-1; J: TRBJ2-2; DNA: TGCGCCAGCAGCTCGCAGCTAGCGGGAGGGCCGGGCGGGGAGCTGTTTTTT; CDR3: CASSSQLAGGPGGELFF
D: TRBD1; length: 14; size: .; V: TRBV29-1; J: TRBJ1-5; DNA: TGCAGCGTTGAATCTGGGGCAGGGGGAGAGCCCCAGCATTTT; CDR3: CSVESGAGGEPQHF
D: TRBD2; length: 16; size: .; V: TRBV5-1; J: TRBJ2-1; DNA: TGCGCCAGCAGCCCTGTGGCTAGCGGGTCCTACAATGAGCAGTTCTTC; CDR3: CASSPVASGSYNEQFF
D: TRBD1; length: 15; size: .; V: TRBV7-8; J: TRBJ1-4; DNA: TGTGCCAGCAGCATCGGACAGGGGGCGGGGGAAAAACTGTTTTTT; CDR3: CASSIGQGAGEKLFF
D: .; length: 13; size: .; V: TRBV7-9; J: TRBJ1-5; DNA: TGTGCCAGCAGCTTACAGGGGTATCAGCCCCAGCATTTT; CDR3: CASSLQGYQPQHF
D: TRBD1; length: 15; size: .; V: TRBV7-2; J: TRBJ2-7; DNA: TGTGCCAGCAGCTTCGACAGGGGGTACTCCTACGAGCAGTACTTC; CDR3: CASSFDRGYSYEQYF
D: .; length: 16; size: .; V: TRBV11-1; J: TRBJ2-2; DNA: TGTGCCAGCAGCTTTGTTGGTAGCGGCTACACCGGGGAGCTGTTTTTT; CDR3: CASSFVGSGYTGELFF
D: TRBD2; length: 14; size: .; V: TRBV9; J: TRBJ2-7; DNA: TGTGCCAGCAGCGTAGTGAGCGGGAGTCACGAGCAGTACTTC; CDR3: CASSVVSGSHEQYF
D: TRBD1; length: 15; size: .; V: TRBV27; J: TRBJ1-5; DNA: TGTGCCACCAAGGGACAGGGCGATAGCAATCAGCCCCAGCATTTT; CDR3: CATKGQGDSNQPQHF
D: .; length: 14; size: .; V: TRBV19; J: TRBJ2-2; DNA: TGTGCCAGTAGTGGGGGAGCGGGCACCGGGGAGCTGTTTTTT; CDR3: CASSGGAGTGELFF
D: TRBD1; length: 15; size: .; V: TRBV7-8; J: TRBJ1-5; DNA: TGTGCCAGCAGCTTATACAGGGGCTACAATCAGCCCCAGCATTTT; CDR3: CASSLYRGYNQPQHF
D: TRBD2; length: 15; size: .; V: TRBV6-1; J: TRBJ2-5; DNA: TGTGCCAGCAGTGGCGGACTAGCGGCGCAAGAGACCCAGTACTTC; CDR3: CASSGGLAAQETQYF
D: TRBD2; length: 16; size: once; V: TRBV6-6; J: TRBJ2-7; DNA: TGTGCCAGCAGGACCTCCGGGACTAGCGGAACCTACGAGCAGTACTTC; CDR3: CASRTSGTSGTYEQYF
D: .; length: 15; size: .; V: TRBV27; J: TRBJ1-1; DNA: TGTGCCAGCAGGGAGTTGGGGGCAGTGAACACTGAAGCTTTCTTT; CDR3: CASRELGAVNTEAFF
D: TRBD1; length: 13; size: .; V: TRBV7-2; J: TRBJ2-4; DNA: TGTGCCAGCAGCGGAGGACAGGTTAACATTCAGTACTTC; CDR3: CASSGGQVNIQYF
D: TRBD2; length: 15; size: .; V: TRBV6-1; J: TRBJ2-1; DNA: TGTGCCAGCCGTCCCCTGGCTAGCGGGAACAATGAGCAGTTCTTC; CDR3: CASRPLASGNNEQFF
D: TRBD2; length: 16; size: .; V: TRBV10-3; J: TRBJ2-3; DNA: TGTGCCATCAGTGGACCACGACCTAGCGGGGGGGCAACGCAGTATTTT; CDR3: CAISGPRPSGGATQYF
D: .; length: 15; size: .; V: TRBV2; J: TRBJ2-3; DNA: TGTGCCAGCAGTGAGGACAGTCGGAGCACAGATACGCAGTATTTT; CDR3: CASSEDSRSTDTQYF
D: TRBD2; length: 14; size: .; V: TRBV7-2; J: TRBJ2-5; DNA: TGTGCCGGGGGGGGACCCAACTCCCCGGAGACCCAGTACTTC; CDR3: CAGGGPNSPETQYF
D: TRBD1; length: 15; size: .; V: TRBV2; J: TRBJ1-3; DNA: TGTGCCAGCAGTGGGGACAGGGGTACTGGAAACACCATATATTTT; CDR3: CASSGDRGTGNTIYF
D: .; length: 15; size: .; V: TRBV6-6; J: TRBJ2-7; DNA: TGTGCCAGCAAAGGATCAGTAGCGTTGCCCTACGAGCAGTACTTC; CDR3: CASKGSVALPYEQYF
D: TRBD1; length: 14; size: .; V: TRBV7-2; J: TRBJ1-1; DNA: TGTGCCAGCAGCCTTGGACAGGGGGCCACTGAAGCTTTCTTT; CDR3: CASSLGQGATEAFF
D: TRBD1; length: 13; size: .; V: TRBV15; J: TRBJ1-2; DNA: TGTGCCACCAGCTCGCGGACAGGGTATGGCTACACCTTC; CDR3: CATSSRTGYGYTF
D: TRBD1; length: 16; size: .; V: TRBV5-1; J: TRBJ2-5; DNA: TGCGCCAGCAGCGTTACCGGGACAGGGTTTGTGGAGACCCAGTACTTC; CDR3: CASSVTGTGFVETQYF
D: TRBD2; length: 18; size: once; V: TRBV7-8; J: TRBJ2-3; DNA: TGTGCCAGCAGCCCGACTAGCGGGAGGAGTCGTGGAACAGATACACAGTATTTT; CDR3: CASSPTSGRSRGTDTQYF
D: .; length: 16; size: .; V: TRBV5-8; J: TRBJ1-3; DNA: TGTGCCAGCAGCGGAACACAGGGATTTTCTGGAAACACCATATATTTT; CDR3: CASSGTQGFSGNTIYF
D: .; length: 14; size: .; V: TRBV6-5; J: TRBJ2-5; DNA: TGTGCCAGCAGTTACTCGTACAGGGAAGAGACCCAGTACTTC; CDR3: CASSYSYREETQYF
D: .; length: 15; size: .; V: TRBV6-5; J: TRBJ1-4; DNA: TGTGCCAGCAGCTCTGGAGGGACGGGTAATGAAAAACTGTTTTTT; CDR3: CASSSGGTGNEKLFF
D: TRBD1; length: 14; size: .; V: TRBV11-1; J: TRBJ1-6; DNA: TGTGCCAGCAGCTTTGACAGGGTCAATTCACCCCTCCACTTT; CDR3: CASSFDRVNSPLHF
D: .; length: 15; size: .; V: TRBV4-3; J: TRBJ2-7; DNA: TGCGCCAGCAGCCAAGGGTTGTCGGGAGTGGTTGAGCAGTACTTC; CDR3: CASSQGLSGVVEQYF
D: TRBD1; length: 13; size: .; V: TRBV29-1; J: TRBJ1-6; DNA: TGCAGCGCGTCACAGGGGGTCGACTCACCCCTCCACTTT; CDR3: CSASQGVDSPLHF
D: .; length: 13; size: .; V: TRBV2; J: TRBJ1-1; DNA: TGTGCCAGCAGCAAGGACAGGAACACTGAAGCTTTCTTT; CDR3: CASSKDRNTEAFF
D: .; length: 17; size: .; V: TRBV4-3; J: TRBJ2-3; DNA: TGCGCCAGCAGCCAGGCCGTTCTACAGACCAGCACAGATACGCAGTATTTT; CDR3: CASSQAVLQTSTDTQYF
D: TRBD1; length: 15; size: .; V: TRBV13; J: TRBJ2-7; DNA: TGTGCCAGCAGCTCAACCGGGACAGGGGCATACGAGCAGTACTTC; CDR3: CASSSTGTGAYEQYF
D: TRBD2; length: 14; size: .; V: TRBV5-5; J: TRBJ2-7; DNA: TGTGCCAGCAGCTTGGGCCTAGCGGGAGTTGAGCAGTACTTC; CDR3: CASSLGLAGVEQYF
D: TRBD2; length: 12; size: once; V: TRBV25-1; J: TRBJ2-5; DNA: TGTGCCAGCAGCCGGGGGGGGGAGACCCAGTACTTC; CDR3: CASSRGGETQYF
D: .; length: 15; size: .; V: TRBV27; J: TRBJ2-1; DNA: TGTGCCAGCAGTTTATCTTACGCCAATCGAGATGAGCAGTTCTTC; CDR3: CASSLSYANRDEQFF
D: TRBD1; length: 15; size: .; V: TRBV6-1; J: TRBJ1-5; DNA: TGTGCCAGCAGTGATACAGGGGACATAATCCAGCCCCAGCATTTT; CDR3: CASSDTGDIIQPQHF
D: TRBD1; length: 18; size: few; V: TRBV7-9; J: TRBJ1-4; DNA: TGTGCCAGCAGCTTATTCGGGTCGGAGGGGGCGACTAATGAAAAACTGTTTTTT; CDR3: CASSLFGSEGATNEKLFF
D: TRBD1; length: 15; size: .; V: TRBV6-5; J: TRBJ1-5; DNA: TGTGCCAGCAGTTACTCGACAGGGGCCGATCAGCCCCAGCATTTT; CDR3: CASSYSTGADQPQHF
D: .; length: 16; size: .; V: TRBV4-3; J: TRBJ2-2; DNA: TGCGCCAGCAGCCAAGGCTCAAGGACTTCCACCGGGGAGCTGTTTTTT; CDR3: CASSQGSRTSTGELFF
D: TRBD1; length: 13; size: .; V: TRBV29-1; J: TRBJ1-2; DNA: TGCAGCGTTGAAGAACGCGACAGGGGTGGCTACACCTTC; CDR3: CSVEERDRGGYTF
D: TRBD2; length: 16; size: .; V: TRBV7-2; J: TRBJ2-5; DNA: TGTGCCAGCAGCTTAGCGCAGCCGCGGGAGGTGGAGACCCAGTACTTC; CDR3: CASSLAQPREVETQYF
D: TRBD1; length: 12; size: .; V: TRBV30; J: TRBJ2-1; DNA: TGTGCCTGGAGTGTGGGGACAGATGAGCAGTTCTTC; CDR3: CAWSVGTDEQFF
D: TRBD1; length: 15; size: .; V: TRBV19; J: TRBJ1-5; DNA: TGTGCCAGTAGTCCGACAGGGGATTTCAGTCAGCCCCAGCATTTT; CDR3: CASSPTGDFSQPQHF
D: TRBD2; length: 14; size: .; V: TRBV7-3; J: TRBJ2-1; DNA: TGTGCCAGCAGCTTCAGCGGGAGGTTTGCTTGGCAGTTCTTC; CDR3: CASSFSGRFAWQFF
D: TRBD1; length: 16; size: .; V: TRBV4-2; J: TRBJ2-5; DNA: TGTGCCAGCAGCCAAGGAGGGGTAGGGGGCGTAGAGACCCAGTACTTC; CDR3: CASSQGGVGGVETQYF
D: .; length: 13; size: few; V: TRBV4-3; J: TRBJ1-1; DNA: TGCGCCAGCAGCCAAGGTCACCAGACTGAAGCTTTCTTT; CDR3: CASSQGHQTEAFF
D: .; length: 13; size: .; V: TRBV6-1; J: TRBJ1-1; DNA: TGTGCCAGCAGCACCCAACAGGGAACTGAAGCTTTCTTT; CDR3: CASSTQQGTEAFF
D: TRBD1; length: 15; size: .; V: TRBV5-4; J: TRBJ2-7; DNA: TGTGCCAGCAGCTTGGGAGGACAGGGGGCGAGGGAGCAGTACTTC; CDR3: CASSLGGQGAREQYF
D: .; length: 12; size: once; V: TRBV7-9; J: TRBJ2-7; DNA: TGTGCCAGCAGCCCATCCTCCTACGAGCAGTACTTC; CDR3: CASSPSSYEQYF
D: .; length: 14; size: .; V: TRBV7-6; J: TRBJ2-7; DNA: TGTGCCAGCAGCTCACCGGGACACCCTTACGAGCAGTACTTC; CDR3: CASSSPGHPYEQYF
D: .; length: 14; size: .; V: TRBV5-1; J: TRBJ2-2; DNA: TGCGCCAGCAGCTCGGGACAGAACACCGGGGAGCTGTTTTTT; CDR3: CASSSGQNTGELFF